Following are 29 T cell receptor beta chains from one sample sequenced in a study of OX40 agonist ivuxolimab in advanced cancers. Method: immunoSEQ multiplex PCR; TCRdb's copy keeps in-frame clones and lacks some. The table shows approximately 74,000 clones, with almost 85% occurring only once. Sequenced here: CD4+ or CD8+ T cells sorted from blood, sampled in a trial of the OX40 agonist ivuxolimab. The receptors come from an adult with an advanced solid tumor such as melanoma, head and neck, liver or kidney cancer.

V and J are TRBV5-4 and TRBJ2-2, with 10 nucleotides matching TRBD2. J gave up 3 bases and V 4 bases, and 12 bases lay outside the gene matches. This CDR3 comprises 18 residues. CDR1 SGHNT and CDR2 YYREEE come from the germline V gene (reference sequence). In nucleotides, the CDR3 is TGTGCCAGCAGCCCGGGGTGGGGGCTAGCGGGAGACACCGGGGAGCTGTTTTTT. Translating it yields CASSPGWGLAGDTGELFF.

The chain carries TRBV15 and TRBJ2-1; 8 nucleotides align to TRBD2. Looked up from germline, CDR1 is LNHNV and CDR2 is YYDKDF (reference sequence). The CDR3 contains 15 residues. J was trimmed by 4 bases and V by 0 bases; bases with no gene match: 2. The chain's CDR3 is CATSREAGGYNEQFF. For the CDR3, the DNA is TGTGCCACCAGCAGAGAGGCGGGAGGATACAATGAGCAGTTCTTC.

The gene calls are TRBV27 and TRBJ1-1; maybe TRBD1 (6 bases). Trimming removed 3 bases from V and 1 base from J, with 12 bases in between. This CDR3 region has 15 residues. CDR1 is MNHEY, CDR2 SMNVEV, per germline (reference sequence). This chain's CDR3 is CASSLGQGRNTEAFF. For the CDR3, the DNA is TGTGCCAGCAGTTTGGGGCAGGGGAGGAACACTGAAGCTTTCTTT.

The V call is TRBV28, the J call TRBJ1-5; D is ambiguous. CDR1 is MDHEN, CDR2 SYDVKM, per germline. V was trimmed by 2 bases and J by 4 bases, leaving 6 bases between them. CDR3 size: 13 residues. CDR3 region: CASSLVGNQPQHF. The CDR3 region has the DNA TGTGCCAGCAGTTTAGTGGGGAATCAGCCCCAGCATTTT.

The rearrangement uses TRBV30 and TRBJ2-2; D gene unclear. CDR3 size: 15 residues. V gave up 1 base and J gave up 0 bases, with 9 bases separating them. CDR1 is GTSNPN and CDR2 is SVGIG in the germline V gene (reference sequence). CDR3 amino acids: CAWSETTANTGELFF. CDR3 DNA: TGTGCCTGGAGTGAAACAACTGCGAACACCGGGGAGCTGTTTTTT.

The CDR3 loop reads CASSLDGDTQYF. CDR3 DNA: TGTGCCAGCAGCTTAGATGGCGATACGCAGTATTTT. This rearrangement joins TRBV7-9 to TRBJ2-3; unclear D gene. The germline V gene encodes CDR1 SEHNR and CDR2 FQNEAQ (reference sequence). Trimming cost V 1 base and J 6 bases, with 5 bases left between them. The CDR3 spans 12 residues. Complete variable domain (other parts from reference TRBV7-9 and TRBJ2-3): DTGVSQNPRHKITKRGQNVTFRCDPISEHNRLYWYRQTLGQGPEFLTYFQNEAQLEKSRLLSDRFSAERPKGSFSTLEIQRTEQGDSAMYLCASSLDGDTQYFGPGTRLTVL.

This clone was seen only a few times. The chain links TRBV2 to TRBJ2-4; D perhaps matches TRBD2 (5 bases). Germline loops: CDR1 SNHLY, CDR2 FYNNEI. This CDR3 has 17 residues. The V end was cut by 3 bases, the J end by 0 bases, with 15 bases between. DNA for the CDR3: TGTGCCAGCAGTGATCTGGCAGCGGTCCTAGCCAAAAACATTCAGTACTTC. It codes for CASSDLAAVLAKNIQYF.

The chain is built from TRBV7-9 and TRBJ1-5; no definite D call. Trimming stripped 5 bases from V and 1 base from J, with 15 bases between. From germline, CDR1 is SEHNR and CDR2 FQNEAQ (reference sequence). The CDR3 totals 16 residues. CDR3 bases: TGTGCCAGCAGCCCGGGAGGAGGAGGGAGCAATCAGCCCCAGCATTTT. It yields the protein CASSPGGGGSNQPQHF.

The rearrangement uses TRBV7-9 and TRBJ1-6; D possibly corresponds to TRBD1 (6 bases). CDR3 length equals 15 residues. CDR1 is SEHNR and CDR2 is FQNEAQ in the germline V gene (reference sequence). The V gene lost 1 base and the J gene lost 7 bases, with 11 bases spanning the gap. The CDR3 coding sequence is TGTGCCAGCAGCTTAGTTGGACAGACGAATTCACCCCTCCACTTT. Its protein is CASSLVGQTNSPLHF.

This rearrangement joins TRBV5-4 to TRBJ1-2; no reliable D call. CDR3 length: 13 amino acids. The V gene's germline CDR1 is SGHNT and CDR2 YYREEE (reference sequence). The germline V and J ends were trimmed by 3 bases and 6 bases, with 12 bases remaining between them. The DNA of the CDR3 is TGTGCCAGCAGCTCCCTATTTATGGATGGCTACACCTTC. It codes for CASSSLFMDGYTF.

The chain recombines TRBV28 with TRBJ2-1; D not certain. The CDR3 runs to 13 residues. The V end was cut by 3 bases, the J end by 9 bases, with 12 bases between. Germline V gene data show CDR1 as MDHEN and CDR2 as SYDVKM. The CDR3 sequence is CASSFKVGGEQFF. In DNA, the CDR3 is TGTGCCAGCAGTTTTAAGGTTGGCGGTGAGCAGTTCTTC.

Points on this clone: The same CDR3 also results from other DNA sequences found in this sample. The CDR3 protein is CASSLYNEQFF. CDR3 nucleotides: TGTGCCAGCAGTTTATACAATGAGCAGTTCTTC. The chain employs TRBV27 and TRBJ2-1; D remains ambiguous. The CDR3 is 11 amino acids. V lost 1 base and J lost 5, with 0 bases in between. CDR1 is MNHEY, CDR2 SMNVEV, per germline (reference sequence).

This clone showed up just a few times. The chain joins TRBV21-1 to TRBJ2-7; the D call TRBD2 from the table was never checked on the DNA. TRBV21-1 is recorded as a pseudogene. CDR3 length: 14 residues. CDR3 region: CASSKVGGTYEQYV. DNA of the CDR3: TGTGCCAGCAGCAAAGTGGGAGGGACGTACGAGCAGTACGTC.

This clone was observed a few times. The rearrangement links TRBV7-2 to TRBJ2-6; D not resolved. The V end lost 1 base, the J end lost 0 bases, and 13 bases lay between the germline ends. The germline V gene encodes CDR1 SGHTA and CDR2 FQGNSA. The CDR3 has 18 amino acids. The CDR3 sequence: CASSLGSVSSSGANVLTF. The CDR3 coding sequence is TGTGCCAGCAGCTTAGGGTCCGTCTCAAGCTCTGGGGCCAACGTCCTGACTTTC. The full variable domain, rest sourced from reference TRBV7-2 and TRBJ2-6, is GAGVSQSPSNKVTEKGKDVELRCDPISGHTALYWYRQSLGQGLEFLIYFQGNSAPDKSGLPSDRFSAERTGGSVSTLTIQRTQQEDSAVYLCASSLGSVSSSGANVLTFGAGSRLTVL.

V usage is TRBV5-1 and J usage is TRBJ2-1; D might be TRBD1 or TRBD2, each matching 5 bases. CDR1 and CDR2 (germline): SGHRS, YFSETQ. The CDR3 loop spans 16 amino acids. V dropped 1 base and J dropped 6 bases, with 17 bases sitting between them. CDR3 protein: CASSLLLAGSSNEQFF. For the CDR3, the DNA is TGCGCCAGCAGCTTGCTTCTGGCAGGGAGTTCCAATGAGCAGTTCTTC.

This clone has a single count. The J gene is TRBJ1-4, the V gene TRBV10-1, with D maybe TRBD1 (5 bases). CDR1 is WNHNN, CDR2 SYGVQD, per germline (reference sequence). V shed 6 bases and J shed 0 bases, with 11 bases lying between them. The CDR3 extends over 15 amino acids. The CDR3 DNA is TGCGCCAGCAGCCCCCGCAGGGCAACTAATGAAAAACTGTTTTTT. Translated, it gives CASSPRRATNEKLFF.

This chain joins TRBV9 and TRBJ2-2; D might be TRBD2 (7 bases). This CDR3 contains 17 residues. Trimming removed 4 bases from V and 0 bases from J, with 16 bases in between. Germline assignment: CDR1 SGDLS and CDR2 YYNGEE. This CDR3 is CASSPGRGATNTGELFF. CDR3 DNA: TGTGCCAGCAGCCCGGGGAGGGGGGCGACGAACACCGGGGAGCTGTTTTTT.

The chain joins TRBV7-9 to TRBJ2-7, with 8 bases identical to TRBD2. The ends lost 8 bases at V and 3 bases at J; junction bases unmatched: 12. The CDR3 length is 15 residues. The V gene's germline CDR1 is SEHNR and CDR2 FQNEAQ (reference sequence). The CDR3 sequence: CASRRYSGALYEQYV. CDR3 DNA sequence: TGTGCCAGCCGAAGATATAGCGGGGCTCTCTACGAGCAGTACGTC.

This rearrangement joins TRBV6-5 to TRBJ1-6, with D perhaps matching TRBD1 (5 bases). In germline, CDR1 is MNHEY, CDR2 SVGAGI. V dropped 2 bases and J dropped 10 bases, with 15 bases sitting between them. The CDR3 totals 15 residues. CDR3 nucleotide sequence: TGTGCCAGCAGTTACGATGCCTCCGGGGGGTCACCCCTCCACTTT. Encoded protein: CASSYDASGGSPLHF.

This clone was found once. The V gene is TRBV21-1, the J gene TRBJ1-4; the table's TRBD1 call for D was not verified on the DNA. TRBV21-1 is designated a pseudogene. The CDR3 sequence is 17 residues long. DNA for the CDR3: TGTGCCAGCAGCTGCGGACAGGGGAGGGATACTAATGAAAAACTGTTTTTT. It yields the protein CASSCGQGRDTNEKLFF.

The chain carries TRBV28 and TRBJ2-1; 7 nucleotides line up with TRBD1. J gave up 2 bases and V 5 bases, and 6 bases lay outside the gene matches. Germline lookup yields CDR1 MDHEN and CDR2 SYDVKM. The CDR3 has 15 residues. The CDR3, as DNA: TGTGCCAGCAGTATCCAGGGGGTAACCTACAATGAGCAGTTCTTC. This codes for CASSIQGVTYNEQFF.

This clone was counted a single time. The chain recombines TRBV19 with TRBJ1-4, with D hard to call. CDR1 and CDR2 (germline): LNHDA, SQIVND (reference sequence). This CDR3 contains 15 residues. With 5 bases removed from V and 6 bases from J, the gap between germline ends came to 16 bases. DNA of the CDR3: TGTGCCAGTAGTGTCGGGCCCCAAGGCGATGAAAAACTGTTTTTT. Its translation: CASSVGPQGDEKLFF.

J is TRBJ2-3 and V is TRBV4-2, with D uncertain. V lost 0 bases and J 2 bases, leaving 6 bases between the germline ends. Germline-derived CDR1 and CDR2 are LGHNA and YNFKEQ. The CDR3 runs to 14 residues. The CDR3 here is CASSQEASTDTQYF. In DNA, the CDR3 is TGTGCCAGCAGCCAAGAGGCTTCCACAGATACGCAGTATTTT.

V gene TRBV11-2 combines with J gene TRBJ2-6; TRBD2 is a possible D gene (5 bases). Germline V CDR1 and CDR2: SGHAT, FQNNGV. This CDR3 has 17 residues. V lost 5 bases, J lost 4 bases, and 18 bases lay in between. The CDR3 reads CASSPPHFGVGANVLTF. CDR3 nucleotide sequence: TGTGCCAGCAGCCCCCCCCATTTCGGGGTCGGGGCCAACGTCCTGACTTTC.

The chain uses TRBV25-1 and TRBJ2-3, with D unclear. The CDR3 is made up of 14 amino acids. CDR1 and CDR2 from the germline V gene are MGHDK and SYGVNS. Trimming stripped 2 bases from V and 2 bases from J, with 8 bases between. In DNA form, the CDR3 reads TGTGCCAGCAGTGAAGAAGGAGACACAGATACGCAGTATTTT. It translates to CASSEEGDTDTQYF. The entire variable domain, with the rest obtained from reference TRBV25-1 and TRBJ2-3, is as follows: EADIYQTPRYLVIGTGKKITLECSQTMGHDKMYWYQQDPGMELHLIHYSYGVNSTEKGDLSSESTVSRIRTEHFPLTLESARPSHTSQYLCASSEEGDTDTQYFGPGTRLTVL.

V gene TRBV28 combines with J gene TRBJ1-2; the D is unclear. The CDR3 has 13 residues. Trimming took 2 bases from V and 7 from J, leaving 11 bases between them. The germline CDR1 and CDR2 sequences are MDHEN and SYDVKM. The CDR3 sequence is CASSLGEGLGYTF. CDR3 in DNA: TGTGCCAGCAGTTTAGGGGAAGGACTTGGCTACACCTTC.

The chain joins TRBV6-5 to TRBJ2-3; D gene uncertain. V lost 2 bases and J lost 4, with 7 bases in between. Per germline, CDR1 MNHEY and CDR2 SVGAGI. This CDR3 region has 13 residues. The CDR3, as DNA: TGTGCCAGCAGTTACGGGGAAGCAGATACGCAGTATTTT. It codes for CASSYGEADTQYF.

The gene calls are TRBV4-3 and TRBJ2-1; TRBD2 is a possible D gene (6 bases). The ends were cut back, 1 base at V and 0 bases at J, with 13 bases in the middle. The CDR3 consists of 17 residues. CDR1 LGHNA and CDR2 YSLEER come from the germline V gene. This chain's CDR3 is CASSQGAGISSYNEQFF. CDR3 nucleotides: TGCGCCAGCAGCCAAGGGGCGGGGATAAGCTCCTACAATGAGCAGTTCTTC.

On this clone itself: Relative to the germline gene, one junction end is altered; a read error may explain this. V is TRBV7-8 and J is TRBJ1-2, with 7 bases matching TRBD1. Germline assignment: CDR1 SGHVS and CDR2 FQNEAQ. The CDR3 contains 14 residues. The CDR3 DNA sequence: TGTGCCAGCAGCCTAGCCGGGACAGCCTCCGGCTACACCTTC. Its protein product is CASSLAGTASGYTF.